This TCR beta chain was obtained from a study of blood T cell repertoires in COVID-19. Germline CDR1 and CDR2: SGHRS and YFSETQ. The CDR3 loop spans 13 amino acids. V was clipped by 0 bases and J by 3 bases, with 6 bases between them. This table comes from immunoSEQ multiplex PCR, and its TCRdb copy is limited to in-frame clones, with some not included. The data contain about 350,000 clones, approximately 86% of them seen just once; the ten biggest clones take up roughly 7.2%. Seattle enrolled patients during active infection and tracked them longitudinally. Sequencing used peripheral blood. The receptor comes from a woman aged 55-70 years with COVID-19, enrolled during active disease. This chain uses TRBV5-1 with TRBJ1-1; D is unclear. The CDR3 nucleotides are TGCGCCAGCAGCTTGGTAGACTACACTGAAGCTTTCTTT. Its protein is CASSLVDYTEAFF.